These 32 T cell receptor beta chains share one sample of origin, sequenced in a study of cytomegalovirus exposure and HLA in healthy donors listed by TCRdb under 2017. The library was made by the immunoSEQ multiplex PCR assay. For the multiplex PCR, a mixture combining 60 forward primers for TCR Vbeta segments and 13 reverse primers for TCR Jbeta segments was used. TCRdb limited this immuneACCESS table to in-frame rearrangements with V and J called. A share of clones is missing; checked studies link under half to unresolved V genes, and the rest is unexplained. The sample includes approximately 150,000 clones, with 76% observed a single time. The ten largest clonotypes hold roughly 1.6% of the sample. The sequencing input was PBMCs. These TCRs come from a middle-aged woman in good health and CMV-seronegative.

The V and J genes are TRBV28 and TRBJ1-1; unclear D gene. This CDR3 region has 14 residues. Trimming removed 5 bases from V and 10 bases from J, with 20 bases in between. Germline CDR1 reads MDHEN; CDR2 reads SYDVKM. CDR3 protein: CASSAPDTGRRAFF. The CDR3 region has the DNA TGTGCCAGCAGTGCACCAGACACGGGAAGGAGAGCTTTCTTT.

V usage is TRBV11-2 and J usage is TRBJ2-1; D unclear. V dropped 1 base and J dropped 9 bases, with 19 bases sitting between them. Germline-derived CDR1 and CDR2 are SGHAT and FQNNGV. CDR3 length equals 16 residues. The CDR3 bases are TGTGCCAGCAGCTTAGTGGTCGGCGGATTTGATGGTGAGCAGTTCTTC. The encoded protein is CASSLVVGGFDGEQFF. The whole variable domain, remainder taken from reference TRBV11-2 and TRBJ2-1, is EAGVAQSPRYKIIEKRQSVAFWCNPISGHATLYWYQQILGQGPKLLIQFQNNGVVDDSQLPKDRFSAERLKGVDSTLKIQPAKLEDSAVYLCASSLVVGGFDGEQFFGPGTRLTVL.

V gene TRBV28 combines with J gene TRBJ1-5; 10 positions agree with TRBD1. In germline, CDR1 is MDHEN, CDR2 SYDVKM. V shed 3 bases and J 4 bases; nucleotides not matched to a gene: 3. The CDR3 has 15 residues. The CDR3 protein is CASSFTGQGNQPQHF. CDR3 coding DNA: TGTGCCAGCAGTTTTACGGGACAGGGGAATCAGCCCCAGCATTTT.

In this sample, this clone turned up once. The CDR3: CAWTGQLNEKLFF. The CDR3 DNA is TGTGCCTGGACTGGACAGTTAAATGAAAAACTGTTTTTT. The chain recombines TRBV30 with TRBJ1-4; a weak D match, TRBD1 (6 bases). This CDR3 comprises 13 residues. CDR1 and CDR2 from the germline V gene are GTSNPN and SVGIG (reference sequence). The V gene lost 4 bases and the J gene lost 5 bases, with 11 bases spanning the gap.

This clone was detected a few times. V usage is TRBV5-1 and J usage is TRBJ2-5; 8 nucleotides agree with TRBD1. The CDR3 spans 14 residues. In germline, CDR1 is SGHRS, CDR2 YFSETQ. V lost 7 bases and J lost 5; bases outside the gene matches: 10. In nucleotides, the CDR3 is TGCGCCAGCCAGGCCACAGGGGGACGGGAGACCCAGTACTTC. This sequence encodes CASQATGGRETQYF.

The chain links TRBV28 to TRBJ1-5; 9 nucleotides line up with TRBD1. Germline lookup yields CDR1 MDHEN and CDR2 SYDVKM. V was pared by 5 bases and J by 5 bases, with 4 bases of the junction left unmatched. The CDR3 runs 14 residues. CDR3 sequence reads: CASSTGTGYQPQHF. CDR3 nucleotide sequence: TGTGCCAGCAGTACCGGGACAGGGTATCAGCCCCAGCATTTT.

The V gene is TRBV5-1, the J gene TRBJ2-5; D may be TRBD1 (6 bases). With 2 bases removed from V and 1 base from J, the gap between germline ends came to 9 bases. Germline CDR1 SGHRS, CDR2 YFSETQ. This CDR3 contains 14 residues. The CDR3, as DNA: TGCGCCAGCAGCTTCGGGACACCCCAAGAGACCCAGTACTTC. This sequence encodes CASSFGTPQETQYF.

This clone was seen a handful of times. The chain links TRBV2 to TRBJ2-1; possible D gene TRBD2, 5 bases. This CDR3 has 15 residues. The germline V gene has CDR1 SNHLY and CDR2 FYNNEI. Trimming took off 4 bases at V and 2 bases at J, with 12 bases between the two ends. This chain's CDR3 is CASSGGSDPYNEQFF. In DNA, the CDR3 is TGTGCCAGCAGTGGAGGGAGTGATCCCTACAATGAGCAGTTCTTC.

The chain recombines TRBV7-2 with TRBJ1-1; TRBD1 might be the D (6 bases). Trimming shortened V by 1 base and J by 1 base, and 7 bases separated the two germline ends. There are 14 residues in the CDR3. Looked up from germline, CDR1 is SGHTA and CDR2 is FQGNSA. CDR3 residues: CASSLVGANTEAFF. The CDR3 bases are TGTGCCAGCAGCTTAGTGGGGGCGAACACTGAAGCTTTCTTT. The whole variable domain, remainder taken from reference TRBV7-2 and TRBJ1-1, is GAGVSQSPSNKVTEKGKDVELRCDPISGHTALYWYRQSLGQGLEFLIYFQGNSAPDKSGLPSDRFSAERTGGSVSTLTIQRTQQEDSAVYLCASSLVGANTEAFFGQGTRLTVV.

The V call is TRBV5-6, the J call TRBJ2-5, with D maybe TRBD2 (7 bases). The CDR3 spans 18 residues. Germline CDR1 and CDR2: SGHDT and YYEEEE. V was clipped by 4 bases and J by 5 bases, with 27 bases between them. CDR3 nucleotide sequence: TGTGCCAGCAGCCTCGGGGGGCACTCCGACGAGAAGGGGGAGACCCAGTACTTC. Residues: CASSLGGHSDEKGETQYF.

J is TRBJ2-7 and V is TRBV27, with a weak D call TRBD2 (7 bases). CDR1 MNHEY and CDR2 SMNVEV come from the germline V gene (reference sequence). The CDR3 is 16 amino acids. V gave up 1 base and J gave up 0 bases, with 13 bases separating them. CDR3 coding DNA: TGTGCCAGCAGTTTATTGGGGGGGCAGCTCTCCTACGAGCAGTACTTC. Its protein product is CASSLLGGQLSYEQYF.

The CDR3 sequence: CASSVNRGGQETQYF. DNA of the CDR3: TGTGCCAGCAGCGTTAACAGGGGTGGGCAAGAGACCCAGTACTTC. This sequence joins TRBV9 and TRBJ2-5; 7 bases are a match to TRBD1. Trimming cost V 2 bases and J 2 bases; bases outside gene matches: 6. The CDR3 contains 15 residues. The germline V gene encodes CDR1 SGDLS and CDR2 YYNGEE.

V is TRBV7-8 and J is TRBJ2-3, with TRBD1 as a possible D gene (6 bases). The germline V gene encodes CDR1 SGHVS and CDR2 FQNEAQ. There are 15 residues in the CDR3. Trimming shortened V by 2 bases and J by 1 base, and 10 bases separated the two germline ends. In DNA, the CDR3 is TGTGCCAGCAGCTTATTTGGGGGCCGCACAGATACGCAGTATTTT. It is translated as CASSLFGGRTDTQYF.

The V gene is TRBV2, the J gene TRBJ2-1; D call uncertain. CDR3 length equals 10 residues. Germline V lookup: CDR1 SNHLY, CDR2 FYNNEI. V dropped 4 bases and J dropped 9 bases, with 4 bases sitting between them. The CDR3 protein is CASSVLEQFF. Written as DNA, the CDR3 is TGTGCCAGCAGTGTACTTGAGCAGTTCTTC.

The chain recombines TRBV28 with TRBJ1-1; D gene uncertain. The ends were cut back, 3 bases at V and 5 bases at J, with 13 bases in the middle. Germline V gives CDR1 MDHEN, CDR2 SYDVKM. The length of the CDR3 is 14 residues. CDR3 bases: TGTGCCAGCAGTTTTTGGTCTCGAGGGACTGAAGCTTTCTTT. Translation: CASSFWSRGTEAFF.

V usage is TRBV5-5 and J usage is TRBJ2-3, with D perhaps TRBD2 (5 bases). Trimming left V 4 bases short and J 8 bases short, with 11 bases between. The CDR3 has 12 residues. Germline lookup yields CDR1 SGHKS and CDR2 YYEKEE (reference sequence). CDR3: CASSQREGTQYF. The CDR3 nucleotides are TGTGCCAGCAGCCAACGTGAGGGTACGCAGTATTTT.

The chain combines TRBV19 with TRBJ1-5; tentatively, D is TRBD1 (6 bases). Trimming cost V 3 bases and J 3 bases, with 21 bases left between them. Looked up from germline, CDR1 is LNHDA and CDR2 is SQIVND (reference sequence). The length of the CDR3 is 18 residues. DNA for the CDR3: TGTGCCAGTAGTATTCTGCCGTCAGGGGTCGGGTACAATCAGCCCCAGCATTTT. Translated, it gives CASSILPSGVGYNQPQHF.

Here the CDR3 DNA reads TGCGCCAGCAGTGGGACAGGGGGTTTTGAAGCTTTCTTT. Its protein is CASSGTGGFEAFF. V and J are TRBV10-2 and TRBJ1-1; 10 nucleotides line up with TRBD1. The CDR3 loop spans 13 amino acids. The trim removed 4 bases at V and 7 bases at J, leaving 3 bases unmatched. Germline V lookup: CDR1 WSHSY, CDR2 SAAADI.

Comments on this clone: Distinct nucleotide sequences in the sample also encode this CDR3. The chain uses TRBV11-3 and TRBJ2-1; 8 bases align to TRBD2. This CDR3 contains 16 residues. Germline V gene sequence: CDR1 SGHNT, CDR2 YENEEA. J was trimmed by 6 bases and V by 3 bases; bases with no gene match: 10. The CDR3 coding sequence is TGTGCCAGCAGCTTCCAACGCACGGGAGGGTTCAATGAGCAGTTCTTC. Translation gives CASSFQRTGGFNEQFF.

This clone was counted a few times. The chain joins TRBV4-1 to TRBJ1-1, with D possibly TRBD1 on 5 matching bases. The germline CDR1 and CDR2 sequences are MGHRA and YSYEKL. This CDR3 is 18 amino acids long. V was trimmed by 0 bases and J by 1 base, leaving 18 bases between them. Here the CDR3 reads CASSQDGGVLKTNTEAFF. DNA of the CDR3: TGCGCCAGCAGCCAAGATGGGGGGGTCCTTAAAACGAACACTGAAGCTTTCTTT.

The rearrangement joins TRBV7-8 to TRBJ1-1, with 8 bases lining up with TRBD1. Trimming removed 5 bases from V and 7 bases from J; junction bases left unmatched: 12. The germline V gene has CDR1 SGHVS and CDR2 FQNEAQ. The CDR3 runs to 15 residues. CDR3: CASSLLPGQADEAFF. The CDR3, as DNA: TGTGCCAGCAGCCTCTTGCCGGGACAGGCGGATGAAGCTTTCTTT.

The chain joins TRBV6-1 to TRBJ2-7; 12 nucleotides align to TRBD2. The CDR3 has 15 amino acids. Trimming at V came to 6 bases and at J to 2 bases, leaving 5 bases not matched to a gene. In germline, CDR1 is MNHNS, CDR2 SASEGT. Here the CDR3 reads CASRSASGRAYEQYF. CDR3 sequence (DNA): TGTGCCAGCAGGTCCGCTAGCGGGAGGGCCTACGAGCAGTACTTC.

This clone was recorded a few times. The rearrangement joins TRBV5-1 to TRBJ1-3, with a possible D match to TRBD1 (6 bases). V was clipped by 1 base and J by 6 bases, with 14 bases between them. This CDR3 is 15 amino acids long. The germline V gene encodes CDR1 SGHRS and CDR2 YFSETQ. The CDR3 DNA reads TGCGCCAGCAGCTTGTCGGGGAGGGGACAAAACACCATATATTTT. As protein: CASSLSGRGQNTIYF.

This clone was recorded a few times. The V gene is TRBV28, the J gene TRBJ2-7, with D tentatively TRBD1 (5 bases). Trimming left V 7 bases short and J 7 bases short, with 20 bases between. The CDR3 sequence is 14 residues long. Germline values: CDR1 MDHEN, CDR2 SYDVKM. CDR3 protein: CASKWGDPAREQYF. DNA of the CDR3: TGTGCCAGCAAGTGGGGCGATCCAGCTCGTGAGCAGTACTTC.

This clone was seen just once. This rearrangement joins TRBV10-3 to TRBJ2-5; 7 nucleotides line up with TRBD1. The junction had 8 bases not matched to a gene; V was cut back by 0 bases and J by 4 bases. The germline CDR1 and CDR2 sequences are ENHRY and SYGVKD. The CDR3 sequence is 16 residues long. The CDR3: CAISESKGAVGETQYF. CDR3 nucleotide sequence: TGTGCCATCAGTGAGTCTAAGGGGGCGGTTGGAGAGACCCAGTACTTC.

The CDR3 sequence: CASSPQGTAGEAFF. The CDR3 coding sequence is TGTGCCAGCTCACCCCAGGGGACCGCGGGTGAAGCTTTCTTT. V and J are TRBV18 and TRBJ1-1; tentatively, D is TRBD1 (6 bases). The CDR3 spans 14 residues. V lost 3 bases and J 7 bases, leaving 15 bases between the germline ends. Looked up from germline, CDR1 is KGHSH and CDR2 is LQKENI.

This chain uses TRBV27 with TRBJ2-7, with 9 bases aligning to TRBD2. CDR3 size: 16 residues. The germline V gene has CDR1 MNHEY and CDR2 SMNVEV (reference sequence). The ends lost 3 bases at V and 5 bases at J; junction bases unmatched: 11. CDR3 DNA: TGTGCCAGCAGTTTTGAAATAGCGGGAGTAGTCCACGAGCAGTACTTC. It specifies CASSFEIAGVVHEQYF.

This rearrangement joins TRBV10-3 to TRBJ2-5; weak D call: TRBD1 (5 bases). The ends were cut back, 8 bases at V and 1 base at J, with 17 bases in the middle. This CDR3 spans 15 amino acids. Germline V gene sequence: CDR1 ENHRY, CDR2 SYGVKD. This chain's CDR3 is CAIGAGENFQETQYF. The CDR3 coding sequence is TGTGCCATCGGGGCAGGCGAAAACTTCCAAGAGACCCAGTACTTC.

The chain combines TRBV4-2 with TRBJ1-2; TRBD1 might be the D (6 bases). Trimming left V 3 bases short and J 1 base short, with 12 bases between. Germline V gene data show CDR1 as LGHNA and CDR2 as YNFKEQ. The CDR3 loop spans 15 amino acids. The CDR3 loop reads CASSHPDRLNYGYTF. The CDR3 bases are TGTGCCAGCAGCCACCCCGACAGGCTTAACTATGGCTACACCTTC.

The V gene is TRBV5-1, the J gene TRBJ1-2; 11 bases match TRBD1. J was trimmed by 2 bases and V by 5 bases; bases with no gene match: 2. The CDR3 spans 14 residues. Germline values: CDR1 SGHRS, CDR2 YFSETQ. CDR3 nucleotide sequence: TGCGCCAGCAGAGGGACAGGGGGAAACTATGGCTACACCTTC. This translates into CASRGTGGNYGYTF.

V and J are TRBV19 and TRBJ2-4; TRBD2 agrees at 13 bases. With 1 base clipped from V and 5 bases from J, the junction kept 5 bases outside the gene matches. This CDR3 comprises 17 residues. Germline V gene lookup returns CDR1 LNHDA and CDR2 SQIVND (reference sequence). This CDR3 is CASSIGTSGSLQNIQYF. The CDR3, as DNA: TGTGCCAGTAGTATAGGGACTAGCGGGAGTCTCCAAAACATTCAGTACTTC.

The rearrangement uses TRBV5-4 and TRBJ2-3; D possibly corresponds to TRBD2 (7 bases). Germline V gene sequence: CDR1 SGHNT, CDR2 YYREEE (reference sequence). V lost 0 bases and J lost 4, with 15 bases in between. The CDR3 is 16 amino acids. CDR3 sequence reads: CASSLDWGGASDTQYF. The CDR3 DNA is TGTGCCAGCAGCTTGGACTGGGGGGGGGCCTCAGATACGCAGTATTTT. The whole variable domain, filled in from reference TRBV5-4 and TRBJ2-3, reads ETGVTQSPTHLIKTRGQQVTLRCSSQSGHNTVSWYQQALGQGPQFIFQYYREEENGRGNFPPRFSGLQFPNYSSELNVNALELDDSALYLCASSLDWGGASDTQYFGPGTRLTVL.